This passage covers 17 T cell receptor beta chains from one sample sequenced in a study of cytomegalovirus exposure and HLA in healthy donors. Amplification used 60 Vbeta primers and 13 Jbeta primers. Assay: immunoSEQ multiplex PCR; the TCRdb copy retains only in-frame clones and omits some. This table has 170,000 or so clones, more than 80% appearing once. The sequenced material came from PBMCs. The receptor source for this set is a boy aged 10-17 years in good health and CMV-seronegative.

This chain joins TRBV28 and TRBJ1-1; D is perhaps TRBD1 (6 bases). Germline V gene data show CDR1 as MDHEN and CDR2 as SYDVKM. V lost 4 bases to trimming and J lost 3 bases, with 12 bases between them. This CDR3 is built from 14 residues. CDR3 protein: CASSYRAVDTEAFF. The CDR3 coding sequence is TGTGCCAGCAGTTACAGGGCGGTGGACACTGAAGCTTTCTTT.

In this sample, this clone turned up a few times. V is TRBV9 and J is TRBJ1-6; no clear D gene. From germline, CDR1 is SGDLS and CDR2 YYNGEE. CDR3 size: 16 residues. Trimming removed 0 bases from V and 0 bases from J, with 7 bases in between. The CDR3 bases are TGTGCCAGCAGCGTAGGCGAGCGCTCCTATAATTCACCCCTCCACTTT. Residues: CASSVGERSYNSPLHF. Full variable domain (outside the CDR3, taken from reference TRBV9 and TRBJ1-6): DSGVTQTPKHLITATGQRVTLRCSPRSGDLSVYWYQQSLDQGLQFLIQYYNGEERAKGNILERFSAQQFPDLHSELNLSSLELGDSALYFCASSVGERSYNSPLHFGNGTRLTVT.

A few counts support this clone. The J gene is TRBJ2-1, the V gene TRBV6-6; 10 nucleotides align to TRBD2. Germline loops: CDR1 MNHNY, CDR2 SVGAGI (reference sequence). This CDR3 contains 16 residues. The junction had 11 bases not matched to a gene; V was cut back by 10 bases and J by 2 bases. The CDR3 nucleotides read TGTGCCACCCGACCTAGCGGGAGAACTACCTACAATGAGCAGTTCTTC. Protein sequence: CATRPSGRTTYNEQFF.

J is TRBJ2-3 and V is TRBV4-2; TRBD2 matches 16 bases. After removal of 0 bases from V and 2 bases from J, the junction contained 11 bases not matched to a gene. From germline, CDR1 is LGHNA and CDR2 YNFKEQ. The CDR3 extends over 21 amino acids. DNA of the CDR3: TGTGCCAGCAGCCAAGATTGGGGACTAGCGGGAGGGAGGCCTATCACAGATACGCAGTATTTT. It yields the protein CASSQDWGLAGGRPITDTQYF.

This chain connects TRBV7-2 to TRBJ2-3; 10 nucleotides line up with TRBD2. The V segment lost 3 bases and the J segment 6 bases; nucleotides outside the gene matches: 12. Germline CDR1 reads SGHTA; CDR2 reads FQGNSA. CDR3 length: 17 residues. DNA of the CDR3: TGTGCCAGCAGCTTCTATAGGGCTAGCGGGAGTACTGATACGCAGTATTTT. This sequence encodes CASSFYRASGSTDTQYF.

The V and J genes are TRBV2 and TRBJ2-7, with 8 bases that match TRBD1. The ends lost 8 bases at V and 0 bases at J; junction bases unmatched: 21. CDR1 and CDR2 (germline): SNHLY, FYNNEI. The CDR3 has 19 amino acids. The CDR3 bases are TGTGCCAGCGTTCATTATTTGCGGGACAGGCCTTCGAGCTCCTACGAGCAGTACTTC. It translates to CASVHYLRDRPSSSYEQYF.

The J gene is TRBJ1-2, the V gene TRBV19; TRBD1 might be the D (5 bases). Per the germline V gene, CDR1 is LNHDA and CDR2 is SQIVND (reference sequence). This CDR3 contains 11 residues. V lost 11 bases and J 4 bases, leaving 11 bases between the germline ends. The CDR3 region has the DNA TGTGCCGGGCGGGGCCCCTATGGCTACACCTTC. This sequence encodes CAGRGPYGYTF.

The chain employs TRBV7-2 and TRBJ2-2; D might be TRBD1 (5 bases). This CDR3 is built from 16 residues. Germline CDR1 is SGHTA and CDR2 is FQGNSA. The germline V and J ends were trimmed by 5 bases and 1 base, with 14 bases remaining between them. CDR3 loop: CASSQIGAVNTGELFF. CDR3 DNA: TGTGCCAGCAGCCAAATAGGGGCGGTGAACACCGGGGAGCTGTTTTTT.

The chain couples TRBV5-1 to TRBJ2-7; TRBD2 agrees at 14 bases. V lost 2 bases to trimming and J lost 1 base; unmatched junction nucleotides: 11. Germline V CDR1 and CDR2: SGHRS, YFSETQ. The CDR3 spans 19 residues. The CDR3 reads CASSFSTPGLAGESYEQYF. In DNA form, the CDR3 reads TGCGCCAGCAGCTTCTCAACCCCGGGACTAGCGGGAGAATCCTACGAGCAGTACTTC.

The chain employs TRBV5-1 and TRBJ2-1; 14 nucleotides align to TRBD2. V was clipped by 3 bases and J by 0 bases; unmatched bases: 5. CDR3 length: 18 residues. The V gene's germline CDR1 is SGHRS and CDR2 YFSETQ. Here the CDR3 reads CASSWTSGGPSSYNEQFF. The CDR3 DNA reads TGCGCCAGCAGCTGGACTAGCGGGGGGCCCAGCTCCTACAATGAGCAGTTCTTC.

The V call is TRBV14, the J call TRBJ1-4, with D possibly matching TRBD1 (5 bases). This CDR3 has 13 amino acids. Germline V lookup: CDR1 SGHDN, CDR2 FVKESK. V was shortened by 5 bases and J by 4 bases, with 8 bases between the two germline ends. CDR3 nucleotides: TGTGCCAGCAGCGGGGGGGGTAATGAAAAACTGTTTTTT. Protein sequence: CASSGGGNEKLFF.

The chain uses TRBV7-2 and TRBJ2-5, with a tentative D call TRBD1 (6 bases). Germline V lookup: CDR1 SGHTA, CDR2 FQGNSA. The V end was cut by 2 bases, the J end by 1 base, with 14 bases between. The CDR3 is made up of 16 amino acids. For the CDR3, the DNA is TGTGCCAGCAGCTTAAGGGGGAAGGGGACCCAAGAGACCCAGTACTTC. Encoded protein: CASSLRGKGTQETQYF.

This clone was seen more than once but under ten times. The rearrangement links TRBV7-2 to TRBJ1-6; TRBD1 matches at 7 bases. CDR3 size: 15 residues. Germline-derived CDR1 and CDR2 are SGHTA and FQGNSA. J lost 6 bases, V lost 4 bases, and 6 bases had no gene match. This CDR3 reads CASSSRTGRNSPLHF. CDR3 bases: TGTGCCAGCAGCTCACGGACAGGCCGTAATTCACCCCTCCACTTT.

V gene TRBV7-9 combines with J gene TRBJ1-6; D might be TRBD1 (5 bases). This CDR3 has 15 residues. Trimming stripped 1 base from V and 8 bases from J, with 12 bases between. CDR1 SEHNR and CDR2 FQNEAQ come from the germline V gene (reference sequence). The CDR3 is CASSLESRADSPLHF. The CDR3, as DNA: TGTGCCAGCAGCTTAGAAAGCAGGGCGGATTCACCCCTCCACTTT.

This sequence joins TRBV14 and TRBJ2-7, with D hard to call. Germline V gives CDR1 SGHDN, CDR2 FVKESK. Trimming removed 2 bases from V and 5 bases from J, with 7 bases in between. The CDR3 is 12 amino acids. Here the CDR3 reads CASSQSVNEQYF. The CDR3 bases are TGTGCCAGCAGCCAATCAGTCAACGAGCAGTACTTC.

The rearrangement uses TRBV6-1 and TRBJ2-7; unclear D gene. This CDR3 has 14 residues. Trimming left V 0 bases short and J 6 bases short, with 12 bases between. CDR1 and CDR2 (germline): MNHNS, SASEGT. In DNA form, the CDR3 reads TGTGCCAGCAGTGAAGCAAGCTGGTCCGGCGAGCAGTACTTC. It codes for CASSEASWSGEQYF.

The CDR3 loop is CASSYRDRGTEAFF. The CDR3 DNA sequence: TGTGCCAGCAGTTACAGGGACAGGGGCACTGAAGCTTTCTTT. The gene calls are TRBV6-6 and TRBJ1-1; 10 nucleotides line up with TRBD1. Germline CDR1 MNHNY, CDR2 SVGAGI (reference sequence). V lost 2 bases, J lost 4 bases, and 1 base stayed unmatched. This CDR3 has 14 residues.